This T cell receptor (beta chain) was profiled in a study of beta chain features in type 1 diabetes. Study-wide background: Researchers looked at 95 million to 140 million sorted cells across all samples.

This clone was detected only a few times. What it recognizes is unknown. Study-level results: Reads derived from cDNA could over-represent cells showing high TCR expression. Moderate but significant shortening of TCRB CDR3s was recorded in all four CD4+ subsets from Type 1 diabetes patients.

All of the isolated RNA was reverse transcribed, so expressed TCRB transcripts were sequenced. Profiled with immunoSEQ multiplex PCR; TCRdb holds only in-frame clones, not every one. The sample has 300,000 to 350,000 clones, over 7% seen once. Trimming pared 6 bases from V and 3 bases from J, leaving 11 bases between. This CDR3 spans 13 amino acids. CDR1 and CDR2 (germline): MDHEN, SYDVKM. Sequencing was done on a sample of central memory CD4+ T cells from blood. The sequence came from a man aged 25 to 45 with type 1 diabetes. This chain joins TRBV28 and TRBJ1-1, with D uncertain. In nucleotides, the CDR3 is TGTGCCAGCAGCCGCGCGTTGGACACTGAAGCTTTCTTT. This sequence encodes CASSRALDTEAFF.